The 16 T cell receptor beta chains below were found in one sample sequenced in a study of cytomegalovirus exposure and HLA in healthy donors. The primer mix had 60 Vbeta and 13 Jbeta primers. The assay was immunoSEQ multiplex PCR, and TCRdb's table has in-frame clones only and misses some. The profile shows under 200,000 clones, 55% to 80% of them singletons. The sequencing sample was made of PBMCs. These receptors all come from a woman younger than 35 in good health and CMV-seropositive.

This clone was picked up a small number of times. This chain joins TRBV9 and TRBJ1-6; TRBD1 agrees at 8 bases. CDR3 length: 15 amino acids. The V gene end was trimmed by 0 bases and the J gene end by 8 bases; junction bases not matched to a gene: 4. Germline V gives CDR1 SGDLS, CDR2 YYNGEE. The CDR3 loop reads CASSVDHRGDSPLHF. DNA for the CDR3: TGTGCCAGCAGCGTAGACCACAGGGGGGATTCACCCCTCCACTTT.

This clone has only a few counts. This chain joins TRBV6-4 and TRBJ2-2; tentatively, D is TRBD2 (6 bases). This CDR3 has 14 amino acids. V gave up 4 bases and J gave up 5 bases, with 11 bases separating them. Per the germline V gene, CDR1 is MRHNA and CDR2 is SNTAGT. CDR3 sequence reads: CASSGSSGTGELFF. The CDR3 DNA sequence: TGTGCCAGCAGTGGGAGCAGCGGGACCGGGGAGCTGTTTTTT.

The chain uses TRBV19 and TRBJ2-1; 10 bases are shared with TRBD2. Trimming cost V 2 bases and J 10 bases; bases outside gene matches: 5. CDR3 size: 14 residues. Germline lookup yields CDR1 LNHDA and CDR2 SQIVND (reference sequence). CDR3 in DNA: TGTGCCAGTAGTATACCTAGCGGGAGAACAGAGCAGTTCTTC. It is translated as CASSIPSGRTEQFF.

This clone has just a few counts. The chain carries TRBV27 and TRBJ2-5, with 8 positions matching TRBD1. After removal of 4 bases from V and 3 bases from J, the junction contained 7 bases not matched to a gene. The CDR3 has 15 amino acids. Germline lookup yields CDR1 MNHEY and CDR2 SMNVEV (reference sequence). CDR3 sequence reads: CASSSGTGRKETQYF. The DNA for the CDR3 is TGTGCCAGCAGTTCGGGGACAGGCCGGAAAGAGACCCAGTACTTC.

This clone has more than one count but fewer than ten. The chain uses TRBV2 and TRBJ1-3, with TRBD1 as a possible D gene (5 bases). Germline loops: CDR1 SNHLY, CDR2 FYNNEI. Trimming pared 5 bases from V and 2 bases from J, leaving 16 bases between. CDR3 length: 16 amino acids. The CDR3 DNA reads TGTGCCAGCAGTTATGCGGCAGGGAGGGCTGGAAACACCATATATTTT. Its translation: CASSYAAGRAGNTIYF.

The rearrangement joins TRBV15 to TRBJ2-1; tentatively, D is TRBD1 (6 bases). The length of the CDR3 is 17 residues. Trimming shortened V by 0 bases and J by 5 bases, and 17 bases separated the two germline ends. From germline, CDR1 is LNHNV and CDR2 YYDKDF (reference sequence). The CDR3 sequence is CATSRDEGHEDDNEQFF. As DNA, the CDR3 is TGTGCCACCAGCAGAGATGAGGGACATGAGGATGACAATGAGCAGTTCTTC. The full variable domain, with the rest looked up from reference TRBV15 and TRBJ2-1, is DAMVIQNPRYQVTQFGKPVTLSCSQTLNHNVMYWYQQKSSQAPKLLFHYYDKDFNNEADTPDNFQSRRPNTSFCFLDIRSPGLGDTAMYLCATSRDEGHEDDNEQFFGPGTRLTVL.

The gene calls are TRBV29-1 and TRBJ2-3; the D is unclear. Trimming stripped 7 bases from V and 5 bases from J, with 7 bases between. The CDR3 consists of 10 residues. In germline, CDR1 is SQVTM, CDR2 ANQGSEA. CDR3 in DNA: TGCAGCGCCCTACGAGATACGCAGTATTTT. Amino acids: CSALRDTQYF.

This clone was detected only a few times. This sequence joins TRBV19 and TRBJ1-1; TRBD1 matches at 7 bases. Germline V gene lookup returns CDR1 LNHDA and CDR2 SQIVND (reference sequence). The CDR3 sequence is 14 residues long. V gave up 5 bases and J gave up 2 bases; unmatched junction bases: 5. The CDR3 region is CASSPGTENTEAFF. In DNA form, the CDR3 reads TGTGCCAGTAGTCCCGGGACAGAAAACACTGAAGCTTTCTTT.

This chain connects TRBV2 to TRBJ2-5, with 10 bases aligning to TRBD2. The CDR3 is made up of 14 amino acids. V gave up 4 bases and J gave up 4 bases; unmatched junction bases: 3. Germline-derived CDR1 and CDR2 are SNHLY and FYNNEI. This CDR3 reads CASSASGSGETQYF. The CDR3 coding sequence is TGTGCCAGCAGTGCTAGCGGGAGCGGAGAGACCCAGTACTTC.

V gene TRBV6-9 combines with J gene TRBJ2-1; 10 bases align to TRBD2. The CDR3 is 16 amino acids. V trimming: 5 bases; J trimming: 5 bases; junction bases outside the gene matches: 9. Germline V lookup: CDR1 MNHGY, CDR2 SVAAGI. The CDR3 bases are TGTGCCAGCAGTCCCGGACTAGCGGAAATGAACAATGAGCAGTTCTTC. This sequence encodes CASSPGLAEMNNEQFF.

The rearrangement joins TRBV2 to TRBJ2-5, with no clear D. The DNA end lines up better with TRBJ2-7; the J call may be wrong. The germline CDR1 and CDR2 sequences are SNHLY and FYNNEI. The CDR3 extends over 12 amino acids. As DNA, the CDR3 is TGTGCCAGCAGATATTCTCTACCCGAGCAGTACTTC. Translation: CASRYSLPEQYF.

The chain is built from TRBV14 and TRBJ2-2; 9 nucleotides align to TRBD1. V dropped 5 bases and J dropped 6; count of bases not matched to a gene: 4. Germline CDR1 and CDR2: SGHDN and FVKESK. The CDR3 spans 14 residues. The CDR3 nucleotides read TGTGCCAGCAGCTCCCACAGGGGGCCCGGGGAGCTGTTTTTT. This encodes CASSSHRGPGELFF.

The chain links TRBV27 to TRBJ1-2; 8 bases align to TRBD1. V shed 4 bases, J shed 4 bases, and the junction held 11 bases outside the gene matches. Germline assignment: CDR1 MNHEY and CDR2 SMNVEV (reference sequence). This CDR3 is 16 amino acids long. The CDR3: CASSYRTGNYLYGYTF. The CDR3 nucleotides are TGTGCCAGCAGTTACCGGACAGGGAATTACCTCTATGGCTACACCTTC.

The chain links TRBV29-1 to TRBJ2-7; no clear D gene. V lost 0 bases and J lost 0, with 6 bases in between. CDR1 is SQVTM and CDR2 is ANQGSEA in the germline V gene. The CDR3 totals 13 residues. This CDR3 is CSVEDESSYEQYF. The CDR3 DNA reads TGCAGCGTTGAAGATGAGAGCTCCTACGAGCAGTACTTC.

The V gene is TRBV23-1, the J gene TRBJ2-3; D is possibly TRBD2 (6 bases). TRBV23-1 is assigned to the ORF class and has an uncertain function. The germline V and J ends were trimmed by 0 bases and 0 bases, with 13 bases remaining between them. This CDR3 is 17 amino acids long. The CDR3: CASSQSEGQYSTDTQYF. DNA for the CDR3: TGCGCCAGCAGTCAATCGGAGGGCCAGTACAGCACAGATACGCAGTATTTT.

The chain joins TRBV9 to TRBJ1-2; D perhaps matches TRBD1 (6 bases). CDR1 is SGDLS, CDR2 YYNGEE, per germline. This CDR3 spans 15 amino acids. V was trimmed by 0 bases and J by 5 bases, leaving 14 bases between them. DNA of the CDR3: TGTGCCAGCAGCGTAGGACAGGTGATTGAGTATGGCTACACCTTC. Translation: CASSVGQVIEYGYTF.